This TCR beta chain was sequenced for a study of T cell responses to AZD1222 COVID-19 vaccine. Here immunoSEQ multiplex PCR was the method, and the copy in TCRdb shows in-frame clones only, minus some. This sample has tens of thousands of clones, with around 88% found just once. The table lists this clone with a count of one. Its antigen is unidentified. This CDR3 spans 12 amino acids. Trimming left V 6 bases short and J 4 bases short, with 7 bases between. Study results and limitations: Among AZD1222 vaccinees, only 6 or 7 were seropositive at baseline. Dominant at 160-218 and 743-854, vaccine-associated CD4 TCRs also spanned spike.

The clonotype comes from an adult who received the AZD1222 COVID-19 vaccine. The chain combines TRBV12-3 or TRBV12-4 with TRBJ1-5; D is ambiguous. The sequencing used peripheral blood, collected 28 days after the second AZD1222 dose. This CDR3 is CASRVRNQPQHF. The CDR3 DNA is TGTGCCAGCAGGGTTAGGAATCAGCCCCAGCATTTT.